The 5 T cell receptor beta chains listed next were all sequenced from one sample in a study of shared clonotypes between healthy human individuals. Assay: immunoSEQ multiplex PCR; the TCRdb copy retains only in-frame clones and omits some. The repertoire holds roughly 2 million clones, approximately 95% seen once, with under 0.15% in the top ten. The sample consisted of naive CD4+ T cells sorted from blood. The subset was: CD45RA+ positively selected. Every receptor here comes from a man between 18 and 29 years old in good health.

This chain links TRBV28 with TRBJ1-1; TRBD1 agrees at 8 bases. This CDR3 has 14 residues. The V gene's germline CDR1 is MDHEN and CDR2 SYDVKM. V was clipped by 6 bases and J by 8 bases; unmatched bases: 11. The CDR3 nucleotides are TGTGCCAGCAGCGAGGCAGGGGGCTCTGGCGAAGCTTTCTTT. Protein sequence: CASSEAGGSGEAFF.

This clone was detected once. Written as DNA, the CDR3 is TGTGCCAGCAGCCAGACCCCCGGGACAGGGAATGCTGGGGCCAACGTCCTGACTTTC. It translates to CASSQTPGTGNAGANVLTF. V is TRBV7-9 and J is TRBJ2-6, with 9 bases aligning to TRBD1. Germline loops: CDR1 SEHNR, CDR2 FQNEAQ (reference sequence). After removal of 5 bases from V and 2 bases from J, the junction contained 13 bases not matched to a gene. This CDR3 has 19 residues.

The chain employs TRBV27 and TRBJ2-3; 14 bases match TRBD2. The J segment lost 0 bases and the V segment lost 5 bases, leaving 7 bases of the junction unmatched. CDR1 MNHEY and CDR2 SMNVEV come from the germline V gene (reference sequence). The CDR3 is 18 amino acids. CDR3 amino acids: CASSGTSGSWGSTDTQYF. In DNA, the CDR3 is TGTGCCAGCAGTGGGACTAGCGGGAGTTGGGGGAGCACAGATACGCAGTATTTT.

The chain uses TRBV19 and TRBJ2-5; tentative D call: TRBD2 (5 bases). From germline, CDR1 is LNHDA and CDR2 SQIVND (reference sequence). The CDR3 is 13 residues long. V lost 6 bases to trimming and J lost 5 bases, with 13 bases between them. The CDR3 here is CASSYLGAETQYF. CDR3 DNA: TGTGCCAGTAGCTACTTGGGAGCGGAGACCCAGTACTTC.

This sequence joins TRBV7-9 and TRBJ2-1; D could derive from TRBD1 or TRBD2 (5 bases each). The CDR3 contains 14 residues. The germline V gene encodes CDR1 SEHNR and CDR2 FQNEAQ (reference sequence). V was pared by 1 base and J by 12 bases, with 16 bases between. Here the CDR3 reads CASSLESGTRRQFF. The CDR3 DNA follows: TGTGCCAGCAGCTTAGAATCAGGGACCAGACGGCAGTTCTTC. The whole variable domain, remainder taken from reference TRBV7-9 and TRBJ2-1, is DTGVSQNPRHKITKRGQNVTFRCDPISEHNRLYWYRQTLGQGPEFLTYFQNEAQLEKSRLLSDRFSAERPKGSFSTLEIQRTEQGDSAMYLCASSLESGTRRQFFGPGTRLTVL.